Following are 19 T cell receptor beta chains from one sample sequenced in a study of CD8 T cells in Susac syndrome. Random hexamers primed reverse transcription of 0.5 to 1 ug RNA. One entry per CDR3 protein results from TCRdb running MiXCR on the immunoSEQ multiplex PCR reads. Of 150,000 to 200,000 distinct CDR3 sequences detected, about 94% appear once; the ten largest clones hold just over 0.13%. Material: CD4+ T cells from PBMCs. Receptors were obtained from a human donor in good health.

V and J are TRBV4-1 and TRBJ1-2, with 7 bases lining up with TRBD1. J was trimmed by 6 bases and V by 4 bases; bases with no gene match: 8. Looked up from germline, CDR1 is MGHRA and CDR2 is YSYEKL. The CDR3 totals 14 residues. CDR3 bases: TGCGCCAGCAGCCGTGACAGGGTGCGTCATGGCTACACCTTC. Translation: CASSRDRVRHGYTF.

The V call is TRBV3-1, the J call TRBJ1-1, with D perhaps matching TRBD1 (5 bases). Deletions cut 1 base from V and 7 bases from J, with 13 bases between. The CDR3 covers 14 residues. Germline lookup yields CDR1 LGHDT and CDR2 YNNKEL (reference sequence). This CDR3 reads CASSQVMSGIEAFF. In DNA, the CDR3 is TGTGCCAGCAGCCAAGTCATGTCAGGGATTGAAGCTTTCTTT.

The V gene is TRBV18, the J gene TRBJ2-2; D unclear. The CDR3 loop spans 13 amino acids. CDR1 is KGHSH, CDR2 LQKENI, per germline. V was pared by 3 bases and J by 5 bases, with 7 bases between. CDR3 loop: CASSPGLTGELFF. The DNA for the CDR3 is TGTGCCAGCTCACCGGGTCTTACCGGGGAGCTGTTTTTT.

This chain connects TRBV4-1 to TRBJ1-5; tentatively, D is TRBD1 (6 bases). Deletions cut 3 bases from V and 6 bases from J, with 15 bases between. The germline CDR1 and CDR2 sequences are MGHRA and YSYEKL. CDR3 length equals 15 residues. CDR3 in DNA: TGCGCCAGCAGCCAGAGCCCCGGGGGGCTTCAGCCCCAGCATTTT. It encodes CASSQSPGGLQPQHF.

The rearrangement joins TRBV20-1 to TRBJ2-7, with TRBD1 as a possible D gene (5 bases). CDR1 and CDR2 from the germline V gene are DFQATT and SNEGSKA (reference sequence). V was clipped by 3 bases and J by 6 bases, with 18 bases between them. This CDR3 comprises 14 residues. The CDR3 DNA is TGCAGTGCTAGGCACCAACTACCGCAGGGCGAGCAGTACTTC. Its protein is CSARHQLPQGEQYF.

This sequence joins TRBV19 and TRBJ1-5; D call uncertain. Germline V gene lookup returns CDR1 LNHDA and CDR2 SQIVND (reference sequence). The CDR3 has 16 residues. Trimming removed 1 base from V and 8 bases from J, with 18 bases in between. CDR3 nucleotides: TGTGCCAGTAGTATAGGCTCACCGACCGGGGAGGAGCCCCAGCATTTT. It encodes CASSIGSPTGEEPQHF.

CDR3 in amino acids: CASSQGPSSYNEQFF. CDR3 in DNA: TGTGCCAGCAGCCAAGGCCCGAGCTCCTACAATGAGCAGTTCTTC. This chain uses TRBV3-1 with TRBJ2-1; D gene uncertain. The CDR3 runs 15 residues. CDR1 and CDR2 (germline): LGHDT, YNNKEL (reference sequence). V lost 1 base and J 0 bases, leaving 7 bases between the germline ends.

The V call is TRBV29-1, the J call TRBJ2-2, with D unclear. Between the trimmed V and J ends, which lost 2 bases and 0 bases, there was a span of 7 bases. Looked up from germline, CDR1 is SQVTM and CDR2 is ANQGSEA. The CDR3 is 14 residues long. This CDR3 reads CSVELPANTGELFF. The DNA of the CDR3 is TGCAGCGTTGAACTGCCCGCGAACACCGGGGAGCTGTTTTTT.

The gene calls are TRBV7-2 and TRBJ2-7; D might be TRBD1 (5 bases). From germline, CDR1 is SGHTA and CDR2 FQGNSA. This CDR3 has 13 amino acids. Trimming left V 1 base short and J 9 bases short, with 13 bases between. The DNA of the CDR3 is TGTGCCAGCAGCTTAGGGACACCCTTAAGGCAGTACTTC. It codes for CASSLGTPLRQYF.

The CDR3 reads CSARIQGGKNIQYF. The CDR3 DNA follows: TGCAGTGCTAGAATTCAGGGTGGGAAAAACATTCAGTACTTC. V usage is TRBV20-1 and J usage is TRBJ2-4, with D tentatively TRBD1 (5 bases). The CDR3 totals 14 residues. The V and J ends lost 2 bases and 4 bases respectively, with 12 bases between them. Germline V gives CDR1 DFQATT, CDR2 SNEGSKA (reference sequence).

The genes are TRBV5-1 and TRBJ2-3; the D gene is possibly TRBD1 (5 bases). V was trimmed by 0 bases and J by 4 bases, leaving 12 bases between them. The CDR3 runs to 15 residues. Germline V gene lookup returns CDR1 SGHRS and CDR2 YFSETQ. This chain's CDR3 is CASSLVPGIPDTQYF. In DNA, the CDR3 is TGCGCCAGCAGCTTGGTCCCAGGGATCCCAGATACGCAGTATTTT.

This chain uses TRBV19 with TRBJ1-5; D remains unclear. The CDR3 consists of 13 residues. Trimming removed 3 bases from V and 13 bases from J, with 16 bases in between. CDR1 and CDR2 from the germline V gene are LNHDA and SQIVND (reference sequence). The CDR3: CASSIEGTQKQHF. The CDR3, as DNA: TGTGCCAGTAGTATTGAGGGCACTCAAAAGCAGCATTTT.

This chain joins TRBV29-1 and TRBJ1-2; weak D call: TRBD1 (6 bases). The V and J ends lost 6 bases and 3 bases respectively, with 11 bases between them. Germline values: CDR1 SQVTM, CDR2 ANQGSEA. This CDR3 has 12 residues. The DNA of the CDR3 is TGCAGCGTCATCCAGGGGTACTATGGCTACACCTTC. Translation: CSVIQGYYGYTF.

The gene calls are TRBV12-3 or TRBV12-4 and TRBJ2-6; D gene unclear. This CDR3 contains 15 residues. The ends were cut back, 2 bases at V and 1 base at J, with 6 bases in the middle. CDR3 sequence (DNA): TGTGCCAGCAGTTTACCGAAATCTGGGGCCAACGTCCTGACTTTC. Translation: CASSLPKSGANVLTF.

V and J are TRBV18 and TRBJ2-5; D unclear. CDR1 KGHSH and CDR2 LQKENI come from the germline V gene. This CDR3 is 13 amino acids long. Trimming left V 5 bases short and J 5 bases short, with 12 bases between. The CDR3 loop is CASSSGLGETQYF. The CDR3 DNA reads TGTGCCAGCTCAAGTGGCCTCGGGGAGACCCAGTACTTC.

This clonotype came up a few times. The chain has TRBV6-2 or TRBV6-3 and TRBJ1-1, with D hard to call. Trimming pared 4 bases from V and 3 bases from J, leaving 9 bases between. CDR1 is MNHEY and CDR2 is SVGEGT in the germline V gene. The CDR3 length is 13 residues. The CDR3 sequence is CASSSHLDTEAFF. CDR3 sequence (DNA): TGTGCCAGCAGTTCACACTTGGACACTGAAGCTTTCTTT.

This chain links TRBV4-2 with TRBJ2-2; D not certain. CDR3 length: 14 amino acids. V was clipped by 0 bases and J by 7 bases, with 9 bases between them. CDR1 is LGHNA, CDR2 YNFKEQ, per germline. CDR3 protein: CASSQDQAIGELFF. CDR3 bases: TGTGCCAGCAGCCAAGATCAGGCGATCGGGGAGCTGTTTTTT.

The rearrangement uses TRBV28 and TRBJ1-5; D is ambiguous. The germline gives CDR1 MDHEN, CDR2 SYDVKM. The CDR3 contains 12 residues. V gave up 3 bases and J gave up 8 bases, with 8 bases separating them. DNA of the CDR3: TGTGCCAGCAGTTTGAAGGGTGAGCCCCAGCATTTT. It encodes CASSLKGEPQHF.

This rearrangement joins TRBV6-6 to TRBJ2-7; D is possibly TRBD1 (5 bases). Trimming cost V 0 bases and J 3 bases, with 15 bases left between them. From germline, CDR1 is MNHNY and CDR2 SVGAGI (reference sequence). The CDR3 runs to 16 residues. CDR3 sequence (DNA): TGTGCCAGCAGTTACTCGAAGACAGTAAGGGTCTACGAGCAGTACTTC. This translates into CASSYSKTVRVYEQYF.